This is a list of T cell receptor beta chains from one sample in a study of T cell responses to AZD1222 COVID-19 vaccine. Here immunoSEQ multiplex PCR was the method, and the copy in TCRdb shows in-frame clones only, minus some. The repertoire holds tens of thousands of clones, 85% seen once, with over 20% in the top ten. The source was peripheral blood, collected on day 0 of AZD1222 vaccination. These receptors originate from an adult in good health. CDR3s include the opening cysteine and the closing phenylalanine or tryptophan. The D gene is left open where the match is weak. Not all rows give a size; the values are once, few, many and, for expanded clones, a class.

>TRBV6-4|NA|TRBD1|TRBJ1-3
CASSDLGQGSSGNTIYF
TGTGCCAGCAGTGACCTGGGACAGGGGTCTAGTGGAAACACCATATATTTT
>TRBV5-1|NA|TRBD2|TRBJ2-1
CASSQGRVANEQFF
TGCGCCAGCAGCCAAGGGAGGGTCGCCAATGAGCAGTTCTTC
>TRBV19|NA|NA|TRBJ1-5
CASTPLFGGNQPQHF
TGTGCCAGTACCCCCCTTTTCGGAGGGAATCAGCCCCAGCATTTT
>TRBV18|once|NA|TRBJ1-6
CASSPTDSDSPLHF
TGTGCCAGCTCACCAACGGATTCGGATTCACCCCTCCACTTT
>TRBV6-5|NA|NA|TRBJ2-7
CASISGVPGEQYF
TGTGCCAGCATTTCCGGGGTCCCAGGGGAGCAGTACTTC
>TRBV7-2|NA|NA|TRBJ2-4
CASSFSGRSAKNIQYF
TGTGCCAGCAGCTTTTCTGGGAGGTCGGCCAAAAACATTCAGTACTTC
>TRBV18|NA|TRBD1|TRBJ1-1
CASSRTGDTEAFF
TGTGCCAGCTCAAGGACAGGGGACACTGAAGCTTTCTTT
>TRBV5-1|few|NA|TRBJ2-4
CASSLGNIQYF
TGCGCCAGCAGCTTAGGAAACATTCAGTACTTC
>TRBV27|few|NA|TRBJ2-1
CAIGGLTVNEQFF
TGTGCCATAGGGGGGTTGACAGTCAATGAGCAGTTCTTC
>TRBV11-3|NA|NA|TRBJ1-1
CASSSLQGGYTEAFF
TGTGCCAGCAGCTCGCTACAGGGAGGGTACACTGAAGCTTTCTTT
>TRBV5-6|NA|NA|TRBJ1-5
CASSPGFNQPQHF
TGTGCCAGCAGCCCCGGTTTCAATCAGCCCCAGCATTTT
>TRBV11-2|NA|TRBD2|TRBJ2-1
CASSLDTSGGEQQFF
TGTGCCAGCAGCTTAGATACTAGCGGGGGGGAGCAGCAGTTCTTC
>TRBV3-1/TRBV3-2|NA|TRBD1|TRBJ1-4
CASSKIGGSNEKLFF
TGTGCCAGCAGCAAAATAGGGGGCTCAAATGAAAAACTGTTTTTT
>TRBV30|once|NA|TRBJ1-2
CAWNHKSGGGYTF
TGTGCCTGGAACCACAAATCTGGGGGTGGCTACACCTTC
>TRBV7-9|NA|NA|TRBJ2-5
CASSTSGQETQYF
TGTGCCAGCAGTACCAGCGGCCAAGAGACCCAGTACTTC
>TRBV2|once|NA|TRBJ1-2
CASRPGGLEGYTF
TGTGCCAGCAGACCGGGGGGTTTGGAGGGCTACACCTTC
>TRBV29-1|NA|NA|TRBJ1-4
CSVEETGIGEKLFF
TGCAGCGTTGAAGAAACGGGGATAGGTGAAAAACTGTTTTTT
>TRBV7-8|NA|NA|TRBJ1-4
CASSSRRELFF
TGTGCCAGCAGCTCCAGACGGGAACTGTTTTTT
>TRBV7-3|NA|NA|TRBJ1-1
CASSLRGETEAFF
TGTGCCAGCAGCTTACGTGGGGAAACTGAAGCTTTCTTT
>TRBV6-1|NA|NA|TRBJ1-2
CASSERDYGYTF
TGTGCCAGCAGTGAAAGGGACTATGGCTACACCTTC
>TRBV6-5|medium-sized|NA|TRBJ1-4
CASKQFGSEKLFF
TGTGCCAGCAAACAATTTGGTTCTGAAAAACTGTTTTTT
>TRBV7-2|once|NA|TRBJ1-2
CASSLNSAGDAYGYTF
TGTGCCAGCAGCTTAAATTCGGCGGGGGATGCTTACGGCTACACCTTC
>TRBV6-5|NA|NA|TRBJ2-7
CASSYSIWGSYEQYF
TGTGCCAGCAGTTACTCGATCTGGGGAAGCTACGAGCAGTACTTC
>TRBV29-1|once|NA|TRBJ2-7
CSFRIFYEQYF
TGCAGCTTTCGGATCTTCTACGAGCAGTACTTC
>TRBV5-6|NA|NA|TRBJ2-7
CASSHPGAHEQYF
TGTGCCAGCAGCCACCCGGGGGCCCACGAGCAGTACTTC
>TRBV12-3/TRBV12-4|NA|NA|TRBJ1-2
CASSLGGTDGYTF
TGTGCCAGCAGTTTAGGGGGGACGGATGGCTACACCTTC
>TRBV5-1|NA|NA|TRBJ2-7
CASSLEAGVSSYEQYF
TGCGCCAGCAGCTTGGAAGCAGGCGTCAGCTCCTACGAGCAGTACTTC
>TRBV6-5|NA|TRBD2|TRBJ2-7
CASSLTSGRYEQYF
TGTGCCAGCAGCCTGACTAGCGGGAGGTACGAGCAGTACTTC